This TCR beta chain was observed in a study of shared clonotypes between healthy human individuals (dated by TCRdb to the early 2020s). Background for the entire study: Three men and a couple of women, aged 18 to 49 years, made up the cohort. Blood TCR repertoires of about five healthy adults were deeply sequenced to estimate repertoire size and the extent of clonotype sharing between individuals. To increase sequencing depth and limit assay-specific biases, TCR repertoire library preparation and sequencing were carried out by different laboratories using diverse techniques. Per donor, leukapheresis produced somewhere between about 0.85 and 8.9 billion PBMCs. Paper-wide results and their limitations: Sampling was limited to blood, and TCR repertoires in tissue likely differ from TCR repertoires in blood. Because the study included a small number of donors, the genetic and exposure-history diversity represented was limited. Pairwise subsampling indicated that sequencing depth was expected to affect the degree of clonotype sharing among donors.

Donors were healthy HIV-negative adults with no recently reported acute infections or vaccinations. All donors were Caucasian adults living in Nashville, Tennessee, USA. In the unsorted samples, some 100 million PBMCs were counted, and genomic DNA was extracted using the QIAamp DNA Blood Mini kit. Blood was collected by leukapheresis, and PBMCs were isolated by Ficoll-Histopaque density gradient centrifugation and then cryopreserved in liquid nitrogen vapor phase. V is cut by 7 bases and J by 5 bases, and the space between the germline ends is 15 bases. Including cysteine and phenylalanine, the CDR3 has 12 amino acids. Only the CDR3 portion is preserved as DNA: 36 bases, with reading frame beginning at the first base. CDR1 and CDR2 are read off the germline V gene as SQVTM and ANQGSEA. Turning to this clone: Its recognized antigen is unknown. The record has no base qualities; no much larger clone is one base away.

Using the deep immunoSEQ assay, TCR CDR3 regions were amplified from genomic DNA by multiplex PCR. Extracted genomic DNA from each cell subset was spread evenly across all wells of several immunoSEQ 96-well plates, with each plate serving as a replicate. For unsorted PBMC, each replicate PCR was loaded with approximately 0.3 ug genomic DNA, equivalent to tens of thousands of T cell genomes. Ten immunoSEQ deep assay plates were used to sequence unsorted PBMC genomic DNA. Purified libraries were quantified with a Qubit 3.0 fluorometer, sized on a Bioanalyzer 2100, and re-quantified with the KAPA Library Quantification kit. Each immunoSEQ 96-well plate was sequenced on its own single-read 150-cycle Illumina NextSeq 550 flow cell. The authors' analysis ran thus. Because the immunoSEQ output included only junctional sequences and no quality scores, the filtering could not be the same as the filtering used for full-length reads. To assign V/J genes and CDR3, sequences were annotated using PyIR, a Python wrapper for IgBLAST v1.9, with IMGT germline references. Reads were filtered out if the reads had weak V/J assignments (E-value above 1e-6), no CDR3, stop codons, out-of-frame junctions, or ambiguous translated residues. A V3J clonotype was defined by an identical inferred V gene, J gene, and CDR3 amino acid sequence. Percentage overlap between repertoires was calculated by dividing the number of shared unique clonotypes by the size of the smaller repertoire. RTK rarefaction, the Chao1 estimator, and Recon v2.1 estimates of unobserved clonotypes were used to assess repertoire richness. TCRdb limited this immuneACCESS table to in-frame rearrangements with V and J called. A share of clones is missing; checked studies link under half to unresolved V genes, and the rest is unexplained. V and J calls and clone size come straight from that table; D and trimming were deduced from the DNA. The sample yields about 560,000 clones; around 81% were counted once. The ten largest make up around 13% of the sample.

This sequence originates from a woman between 40 and 50 years old in good health. Some clones in this sample may be carry-over from other donors' samples. The rearranged chain carries TRBV29-1 and TRBJ2-7; TRBD1 might be the D gene, on 6 matching bases. The sequenced material came from PBMCs. The CDR3: CSGTGTSDEQYF. Read as DNA, the sequence is TGCAGCGGGACCGGGACATCAGACGAGCAGTACTTC.